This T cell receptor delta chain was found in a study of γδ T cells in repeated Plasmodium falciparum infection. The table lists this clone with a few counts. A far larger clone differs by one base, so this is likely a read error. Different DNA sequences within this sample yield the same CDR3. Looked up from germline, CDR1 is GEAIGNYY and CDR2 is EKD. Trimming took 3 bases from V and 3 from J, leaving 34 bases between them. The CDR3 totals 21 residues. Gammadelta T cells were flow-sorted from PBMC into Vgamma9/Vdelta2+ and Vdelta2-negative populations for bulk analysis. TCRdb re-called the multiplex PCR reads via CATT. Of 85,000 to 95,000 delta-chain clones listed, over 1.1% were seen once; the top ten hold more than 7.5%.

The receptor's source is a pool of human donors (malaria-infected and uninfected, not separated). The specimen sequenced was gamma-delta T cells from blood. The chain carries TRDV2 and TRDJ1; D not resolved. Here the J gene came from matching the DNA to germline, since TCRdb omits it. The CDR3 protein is CACDPLGSALAPTEEADKLIF. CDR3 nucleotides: TGTGCCTGTGACCCCCTCGGATCAGCACTAGCTCCGACTGAGGAAGCCGATAAACTCATCTTT.